These 26 T cell receptor beta chains share one sample of origin, sequenced in a study of PD-L1 blockade in urothelial cancer. Sample time point: pretreatment peripheral blood. The table came from immunoSEQ multiplex PCR; TCRdb's copy has only in-frame clones and leaves some out. The data contain 70,000 to 90,000 clones, about 84% of them seen just once; the ten biggest clones take up approximately 14%. Sequenced here: PBMCs, sampled around atezolizumab (anti-PD-L1) treatment. The receptor source for this set is a man aged 55 to 69 with urothelial cancer.

J is TRBJ1-3 and V is TRBV9, with D maybe TRBD1 (5 bases). CDR3 size: 15 residues. The germline V and J ends were trimmed by 3 bases and 2 bases, with 12 bases remaining between them. Germline V gene lookup returns CDR1 SGDLS and CDR2 YYNGEE. The DNA of the CDR3 is TGTGCCAGCAGCGCCAGGGCAATGGCTGGAAACACCATATATTTT. Its protein is CASSARAMAGNTIYF.

The chain employs TRBV12-5 and TRBJ1-6, with D possibly matching TRBD1 (5 bases). Germline loops: CDR1 LGHNT, CDR2 FRNRAP. This CDR3 has 17 amino acids. Trimming pared 2 bases from V and 1 base from J, leaving 12 bases between. CDR3 DNA sequence: TGTGCTAGTGGTTTGACGCCAGGGTTGTCCTATAATTCACCCCTCCACTTT. Translated, it gives CASGLTPGLSYNSPLHF.

V gene TRBV18 combines with J gene TRBJ2-3; 8 positions match TRBD1. The CDR3 has 15 amino acids. Per germline, CDR1 KGHSH and CDR2 LQKENI. The V and J ends lost 5 bases and 0 bases, in that order; junction bases with no gene match: 4. The CDR3 nucleotides read TGTGCCAGCTCAGGGGGGACAGGAAGCACAGATACGCAGTATTTT. Encoded protein: CASSGGTGSTDTQYF.

The V and J genes are TRBV30 and TRBJ1-3; D gene uncertain. The V end lost 1 base, the J end lost 0 bases, and 7 bases lay between the germline ends. CDR3 length: 14 amino acids. From germline, CDR1 is GTSNPN and CDR2 SVGIG (reference sequence). This CDR3 reads CAWSDPHSGNTIYF. CDR3 coding DNA: TGTGCCTGGAGTGATCCCCACTCTGGAAACACCATATATTTT.

This rearrangement joins TRBV7-9 to TRBJ2-2; possible D gene TRBD1, 6 bases. The germline V gene has CDR1 SEHNR and CDR2 FQNEAQ (reference sequence). The length of the CDR3 is 15 residues. V lost 5 bases to trimming and J lost 0 bases, with 10 bases between them. The CDR3 sequence: CASSPRGSNTGELFF. The CDR3 DNA follows: TGTGCCAGCAGCCCCAGGGGTTCGAACACCGGGGAGCTGTTTTTT.

The rearrangement uses TRBV4-2 and TRBJ2-2; D ambiguous. CDR1 LGHNA and CDR2 YNFKEQ come from the germline V gene. V was cut by 0 bases and J by 0 bases, with 8 bases left in between. This CDR3 contains 16 residues. In DNA, the CDR3 is TGTGCCAGCAGCCAAGATCCCAGAACGAACACCGGGGAGCTGTTTTTT. This encodes CASSQDPRTNTGELFF.

This chain connects TRBV14 to TRBJ2-1; 8 bases align to TRBD1. Germline V CDR1 and CDR2: SGHDN, FVKESK. The CDR3 length is 16 residues. With 5 bases clipped from V and 4 bases from J, the junction kept 10 bases outside the gene matches. The CDR3, as DNA: TGTGCCAGCAGCTCAACCAGGACAGGGTTGTACAATGAGCAGTTCTTC. This encodes CASSSTRTGLYNEQFF.

This rearrangement joins TRBV19 to TRBJ1-5; 12 positions agree with TRBD1. With 1 base clipped from V and 5 bases from J, the junction kept 3 bases outside the gene matches. The CDR3 runs to 16 residues. CDR1 LNHDA and CDR2 SQIVND come from the germline V gene (reference sequence). CDR3 protein: CASSIVRDRGHQPQHF. CDR3 DNA: TGTGCCAGTAGTATAGTAAGGGACAGGGGGCATCAGCCCCAGCATTTT.

J is TRBJ2-2 and V is TRBV2, with a tentative D call TRBD2 (6 bases). CDR1 is SNHLY, CDR2 FYNNEI, per germline. The CDR3 length is 16 residues. V shed 1 base and J shed 7 bases, with 16 bases lying between them. CDR3 region: CASSEEKGGIVGELFF. CDR3 in DNA: TGTGCCAGCAGTGAAGAGAAGGGCGGGATCGTCGGGGAGCTGTTTTTT.

The chain employs TRBV9 and TRBJ1-5; D perhaps matches TRBD1 (5 bases). V lost 4 bases and J lost 4, with 15 bases in between. The CDR3 consists of 15 residues. The V gene's germline CDR1 is SGDLS and CDR2 YYNGEE. CDR3 nucleotide sequence: TGTGCCAGCAGCTCCCGGGGGGGGGAAAATCAGCCCCAGCATTTT. Translated, it gives CASSSRGGENQPQHF.

This chain links TRBV5-1 with TRBJ1-2, with TRBD1 as a possible D gene (5 bases). V lost 4 bases to trimming and J lost 3 bases, with 25 bases between them. The CDR3 length is 18 residues. Germline values: CDR1 SGHRS, CDR2 YFSETQ. The CDR3 sequence is CASSPFVGGPVRDYGYTF. The CDR3 DNA is TGCGCCAGCAGCCCCTTCGTCGGCGGCCCAGTCAGGGACTATGGCTACACCTTC.

The chain links TRBV10-3 to TRBJ1-2; weak D call: TRBD1 (5 bases). The CDR3 totals 13 residues. V lost 5 bases and J 1 base, leaving 8 bases between the germline ends. Per germline, CDR1 ENHRY and CDR2 SYGVKD. The CDR3 DNA is TGTGCCATCAGTTGGGGGGTTAACTATGGCTACACCTTC. Translated: CAISWGVNYGYTF.

The CDR3 nucleotides are TGTGCCAGCAGCTTAAATGGAGGCTCCATGGATACGCAGTATTTT. The encoded protein is CASSLNGGSMDTQYF. The chain recombines TRBV7-3 with TRBJ2-3; D possibly corresponds to TRBD2 (5 bases). V shed 1 base and J shed 6 bases, with 14 bases lying between them. This CDR3 has 15 amino acids. CDR1 and CDR2 (germline): SGHTA, FQGTGA.

V and J are TRBV14 and TRBJ1-4; D is undetermined. V gave up 3 bases and J gave up 8 bases, with 16 bases separating them. This CDR3 spans 15 amino acids. The germline CDR1 and CDR2 sequences are SGHDN and FVKESK. CDR3 DNA: TGTGCCAGCAGCCATCTTTCCTCAGGAGGCGAAAAACTGTTTTTT. This encodes CASSHLSSGGEKLFF.

This rearrangement joins TRBV30 to TRBJ2-7; 8 bases align to TRBD2. Germline assignment: CDR1 GTSNPN and CDR2 SVGIG (reference sequence). V lost 2 bases and J lost 3; bases outside the gene matches: 3. The CDR3 spans 13 residues. CDR3 sequence reads: CAWSLSGGYEQYF. The CDR3 DNA is TGTGCCTGGAGTCTAAGCGGGGGCTACGAGCAGTACTTC.

The chain employs TRBV6-1 and TRBJ1-1, with D possibly matching TRBD1 (5 bases). V lost 8 bases and J lost 2, with 15 bases in between. CDR3 size: 14 residues. CDR1 is MNHNS, CDR2 SASEGT, per germline. The CDR3 DNA reads TGTGCCAGCTGGGGCAGAAGAAGTAACACTGAAGCTTTCTTT. This encodes CASWGRRSNTEAFF.

The gene calls are TRBV11-3 and TRBJ2-7; D is uncertain. The CDR3 contains 13 residues. V dropped 1 base and J dropped 2 bases, with 6 bases sitting between them. CDR1 SGHNT and CDR2 YENEEA come from the germline V gene. In DNA form, the CDR3 reads TGTGCCAGCAGCTTAGGAGAAGCCTACGAGCAGTACTTC. Its protein product is CASSLGEAYEQYF.

The chain links TRBV7-6 to TRBJ2-6, with D hard to call. V gave up 0 bases and J gave up 0 bases, with 15 bases separating them. Germline CDR1 is SGHVS and CDR2 is FNYEAQ. The CDR3 has 19 amino acids. The CDR3 coding sequence is TGTGCCAGCAGCTTAGCGTTATTAGGCAGGATCTCTGGGGCCAACGTCCTGACTTTC. Translation: CASSLALLGRISGANVLTF.

J is TRBJ2-2 and V is TRBV7-6; no firm D call. The germline V gene has CDR1 SGHVS and CDR2 FNYEAQ. Deletions cut 5 bases from V and 1 base from J, with 11 bases between. The length of the CDR3 is 15 residues. The CDR3 bases are TGTGCCAGCAGCCAGAAACCAGGGAACACCGGGGAGCTGTTTTTT. This codes for CASSQKPGNTGELFF. Using reference TRBV7-6 and TRBJ2-2 for the parts outside the CDR3, the full variable domain is GAGVSQSPRYKVTKRGQDVALRCDPISGHVSLYWYRQALGQGPEFLTYFNYEAQQDKSGLPNDRFSAERPEGSISTLTIQRTEQRDSAMYRCASSQKPGNTGELFFGEGSRLTVL.

V gene TRBV7-3 combines with J gene TRBJ1-1; no definite D call. From germline, CDR1 is SGHTA and CDR2 FQGTGA. This CDR3 contains 13 residues. V shed 2 bases and J shed 1 base, with 5 bases lying between them. Here the CDR3 DNA reads TGTGCCAGCAGCTTATACAAGAACACTGAAGCTTTCTTT. It translates to CASSLYKNTEAFF.

This clone was detected a few times. The chain couples TRBV7-2 to TRBJ2-7, with TRBD2 matching over 8 bases. The CDR3 contains 15 residues. The J segment lost 4 bases and the V segment lost 0 bases, leaving 5 bases of the junction unmatched. Germline V gene lookup returns CDR1 SGHTA and CDR2 FQGNSA. CDR3 amino acids: CASSLARRGDYEQYF. The CDR3 region has the DNA TGTGCCAGCAGCTTAGCTAGGCGGGGGGATTACGAGCAGTACTTC. The variable domain in full, completed from reference TRBV7-2 and TRBJ2-7, reads GAGVSQSPSNKVTEKGKDVELRCDPISGHTALYWYRQSLGQGLEFLIYFQGNSAPDKSGLPSDRFSAERTGGSVSTLTIQRTQQEDSAVYLCASSLARRGDYEQYFGPGTRLTVT.

The chain is built from TRBV7-8 and TRBJ1-1; TRBD1 might be the D (5 bases). In germline, CDR1 is SGHVS, CDR2 FQNEAQ. Trimming cost V 0 bases and J 7 bases, with 12 bases left between them. The CDR3 covers 14 residues. The CDR3 region is CASSLAAREGEAFF. CDR3 nucleotides: TGTGCCAGCAGCTTAGCGGCCAGGGAGGGTGAAGCTTTCTTT.

The V gene is TRBV9, the J gene TRBJ2-3; D is unclear. Trimming removed 4 bases at V and 4 bases at J, with 19 bases between. The CDR3 covers 16 residues. The germline V gene encodes CDR1 SGDLS and CDR2 YYNGEE. In DNA form, the CDR3 reads TGTGCCAGCAGCCCTTACTGGGCAGGCTTGGCAGATACGCAGTATTTT. As protein: CASSPYWAGLADTQYF.

This clone was detected once. The chain joins TRBV4-2 to TRBJ2-1; a possible D gene is TRBD1 (5 bases). Germline V CDR1 and CDR2: LGHNA, YNFKEQ. CDR3 length: 15 residues. Trimming took off 1 base at V and 3 bases at J, with 10 bases between the two ends. CDR3 protein: CASSQGQGSYNEQFF. The CDR3 coding sequence is TGTGCCAGCAGCCAAGGGCAGGGAAGCTACAATGAGCAGTTCTTC.

In its sample, this clone was seen a few times. This rearrangement joins TRBV19 to TRBJ1-6; 8 bases are shared with TRBD1. The CDR3 sequence is 16 residues long. Germline loops: CDR1 LNHDA, CDR2 SQIVND (reference sequence). V lost 5 bases, J lost 10 bases, and 13 bases stayed unmatched. CDR3 protein: CASSATGQGLRSPLHF. CDR3 coding DNA: TGTGCCAGTAGTGCCACCGGACAGGGTCTTCGATCACCCCTCCACTTT.

This sequence joins TRBV30 and TRBJ2-3; 7 bases are shared with TRBD2. Trimming at V came to 3 bases and at J to 1 base, leaving 1 base not matched to a gene. Germline V lookup: CDR1 GTSNPN, CDR2 SVGIG (reference sequence). The CDR3 runs 13 residues. For the CDR3, the DNA is TGTGCCTGGAGGGCGGGGGGCACAGATACGCAGTATTTT. This sequence encodes CAWRAGGTDTQYF.